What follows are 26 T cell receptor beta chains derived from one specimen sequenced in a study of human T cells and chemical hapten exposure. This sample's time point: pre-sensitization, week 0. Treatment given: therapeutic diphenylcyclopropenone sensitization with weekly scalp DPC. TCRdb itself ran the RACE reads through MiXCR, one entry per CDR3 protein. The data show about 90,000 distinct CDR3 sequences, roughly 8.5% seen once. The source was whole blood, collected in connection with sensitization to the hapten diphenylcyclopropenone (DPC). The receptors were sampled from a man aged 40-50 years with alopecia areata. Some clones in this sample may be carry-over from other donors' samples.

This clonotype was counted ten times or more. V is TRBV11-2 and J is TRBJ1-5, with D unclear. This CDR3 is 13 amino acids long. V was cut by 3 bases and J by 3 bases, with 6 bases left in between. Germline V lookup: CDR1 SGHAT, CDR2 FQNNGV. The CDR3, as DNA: TGTGCCAGCAGCTTCCAGCCCAATCAGCCCCAGCATTTT. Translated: CASSFQPNQPQHF.

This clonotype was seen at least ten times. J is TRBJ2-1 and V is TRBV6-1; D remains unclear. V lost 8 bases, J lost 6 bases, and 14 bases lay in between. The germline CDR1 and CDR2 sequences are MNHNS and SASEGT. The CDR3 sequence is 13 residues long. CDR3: CASSPDGFNEQFF. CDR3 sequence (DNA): TGTGCCAGCTCACCCGACGGATTCAATGAGCAGTTCTTC.

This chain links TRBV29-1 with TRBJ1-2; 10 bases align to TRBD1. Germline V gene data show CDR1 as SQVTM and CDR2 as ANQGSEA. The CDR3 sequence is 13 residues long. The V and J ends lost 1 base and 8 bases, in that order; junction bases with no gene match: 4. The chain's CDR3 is CSVEGGQGKGYTF. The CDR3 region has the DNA TGCAGCGTTGAAGGGGGACAGGGGAAAGGCTACACCTTC.

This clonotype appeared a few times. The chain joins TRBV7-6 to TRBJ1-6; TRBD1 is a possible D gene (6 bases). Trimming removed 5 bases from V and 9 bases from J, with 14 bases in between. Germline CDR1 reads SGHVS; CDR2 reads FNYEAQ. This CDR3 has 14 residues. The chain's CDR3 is CASSPTGASSPLHF. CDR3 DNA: TGTGCCAGCAGCCCAACGGGGGCCAGTTCACCCCTCCACTTT.

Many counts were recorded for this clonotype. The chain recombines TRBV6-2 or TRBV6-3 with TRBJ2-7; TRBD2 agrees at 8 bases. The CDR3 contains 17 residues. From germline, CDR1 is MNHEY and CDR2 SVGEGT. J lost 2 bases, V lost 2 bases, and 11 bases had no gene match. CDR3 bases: TGTGCCAGCAGTTACCCAGGAGTGCAGCGGGGGCCCTACGAGCAGTACTTC. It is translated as CASSYPGVQRGPYEQYF.

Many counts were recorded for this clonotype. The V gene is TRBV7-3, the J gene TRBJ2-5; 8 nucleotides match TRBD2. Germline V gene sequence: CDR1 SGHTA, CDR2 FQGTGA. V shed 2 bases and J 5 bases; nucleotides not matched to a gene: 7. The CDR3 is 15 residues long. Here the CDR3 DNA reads TGTGCCAGCAGCTTATCGACGGGAGGGCAGGAGACCCAGTACTTC. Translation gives CASSLSTGGQETQYF.

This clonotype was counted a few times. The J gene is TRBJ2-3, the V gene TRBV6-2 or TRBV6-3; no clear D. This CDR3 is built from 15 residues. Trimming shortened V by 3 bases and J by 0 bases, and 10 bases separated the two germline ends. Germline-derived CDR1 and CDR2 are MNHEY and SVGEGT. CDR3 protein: CASSYGGTSTDTQYF. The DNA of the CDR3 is TGTGCCAGCAGTTATGGCGGAACTAGCACAGATACGCAGTATTTT.

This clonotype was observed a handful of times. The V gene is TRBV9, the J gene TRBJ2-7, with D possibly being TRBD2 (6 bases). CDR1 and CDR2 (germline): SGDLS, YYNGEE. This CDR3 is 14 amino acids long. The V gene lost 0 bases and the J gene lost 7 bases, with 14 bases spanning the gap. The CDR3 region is CASSVDLGSGEQYF. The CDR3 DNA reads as TGTGCCAGCAGCGTAGATCTGGGGAGCGGGGAGCAGTACTTC.

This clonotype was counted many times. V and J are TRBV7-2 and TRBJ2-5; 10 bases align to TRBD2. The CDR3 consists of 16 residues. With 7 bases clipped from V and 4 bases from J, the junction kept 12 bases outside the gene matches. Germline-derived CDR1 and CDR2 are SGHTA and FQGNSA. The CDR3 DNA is TGTGCCAGCAAGCCTCAACCGGGACTAGCGCCAGAGACCCAGTACTTC. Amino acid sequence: CASKPQPGLAPETQYF. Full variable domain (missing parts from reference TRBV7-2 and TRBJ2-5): GAGVSQSPSNKVTEKGKDVELRCDPISGHTALYWYRQSLGQGLEFLIYFQGNSAPDKSGLPSDRFSAERTGGSVSTLTIQRTQQEDSAVYLCASKPQPGLAPETQYFGPGTRLLVL.

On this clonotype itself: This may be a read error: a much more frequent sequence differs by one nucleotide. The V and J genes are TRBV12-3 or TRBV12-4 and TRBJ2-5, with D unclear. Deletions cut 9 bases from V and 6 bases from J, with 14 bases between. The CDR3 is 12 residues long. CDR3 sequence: CARSPPLKTQYF. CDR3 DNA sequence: TGTGCCAGAAGCCCCCCCCTGAAGACCCAGTACTTC.

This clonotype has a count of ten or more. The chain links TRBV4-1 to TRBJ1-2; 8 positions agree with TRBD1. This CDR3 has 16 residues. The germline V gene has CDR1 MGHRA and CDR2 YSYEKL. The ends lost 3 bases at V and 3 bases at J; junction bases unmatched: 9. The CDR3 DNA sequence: TGCGCCAGCAGCCAGGATTGGACAGGGAAGGACTATGGCTACACCTTC. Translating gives CASSQDWTGKDYGYTF.

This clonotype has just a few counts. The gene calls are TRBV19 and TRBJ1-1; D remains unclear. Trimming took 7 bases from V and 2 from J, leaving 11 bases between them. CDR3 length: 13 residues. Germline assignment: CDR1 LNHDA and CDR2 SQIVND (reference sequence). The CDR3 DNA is TGTGCCAGTACCCGGCTCGGAAACACTGAAGCTTTCTTT. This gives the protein CASTRLGNTEAFF.

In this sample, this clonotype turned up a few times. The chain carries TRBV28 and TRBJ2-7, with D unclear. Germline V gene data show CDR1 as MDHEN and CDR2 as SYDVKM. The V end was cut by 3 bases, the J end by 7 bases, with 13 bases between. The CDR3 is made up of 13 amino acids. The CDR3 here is CASSLSSPLEQYF. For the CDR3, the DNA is TGTGCCAGCAGTTTGAGCAGCCCTTTAGAGCAGTACTTC.

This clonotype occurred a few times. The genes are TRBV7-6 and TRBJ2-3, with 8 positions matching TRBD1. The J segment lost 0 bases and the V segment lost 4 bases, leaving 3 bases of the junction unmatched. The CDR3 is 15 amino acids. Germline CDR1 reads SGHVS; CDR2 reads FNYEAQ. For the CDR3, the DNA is TGTGCCAGCAGCTCCGGACAGGGAAGCACAGATACGCAGTATTTT. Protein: CASSSGQGSTDTQYF. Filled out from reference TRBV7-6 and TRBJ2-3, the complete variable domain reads GAGVSQSPRYKVTKRGQDVALRCDPISGHVSLYWYRQALGQGPEFLTYFNYEAQQDKSGLPNDRFSAERPEGSISTLTIQRTEQRDSAMYRCASSSGQGSTDTQYFGPGTRLTVL.

The CDR3 DNA is TGTGCCAGCAGCTCGATAGCGGGGCCGATCAAAAAGTACAATGAGCAGTTCTTC. Its protein product is CASSSIAGPIKKYNEQFF. V usage is TRBV11-2 and J usage is TRBJ2-1, with 8 bases fitting TRBD2. From germline, CDR1 is SGHAT and CDR2 FQNNGV. With V trimmed by 4 bases and J by 4 bases, 15 bases remained unmatched. The length of the CDR3 is 18 residues.

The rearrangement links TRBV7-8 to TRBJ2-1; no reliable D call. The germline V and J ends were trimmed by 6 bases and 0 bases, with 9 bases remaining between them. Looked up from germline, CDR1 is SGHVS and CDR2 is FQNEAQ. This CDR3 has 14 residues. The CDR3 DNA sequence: TGTGCCAGCAGTCCAGACTTCTCCTACAATGAGCAGTTCTTC. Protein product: CASSPDFSYNEQFF.

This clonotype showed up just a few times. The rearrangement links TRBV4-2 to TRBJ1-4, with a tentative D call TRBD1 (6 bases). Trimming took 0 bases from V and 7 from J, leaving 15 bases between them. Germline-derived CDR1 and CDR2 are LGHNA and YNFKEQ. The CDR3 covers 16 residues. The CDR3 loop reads CASSQDRQGGGEKLFF. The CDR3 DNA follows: TGTGCCAGCAGCCAAGATAGACAAGGGGGAGGTGAAAAACTGTTTTTT.

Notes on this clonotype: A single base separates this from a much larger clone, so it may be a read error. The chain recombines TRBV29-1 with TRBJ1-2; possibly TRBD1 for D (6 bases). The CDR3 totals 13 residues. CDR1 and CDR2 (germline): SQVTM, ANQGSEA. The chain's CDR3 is CSVAGAANYGYAF. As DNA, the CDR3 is TGCAGCGTGGCAGGGGCAGCTAACTATGGCTACGCCTTC.

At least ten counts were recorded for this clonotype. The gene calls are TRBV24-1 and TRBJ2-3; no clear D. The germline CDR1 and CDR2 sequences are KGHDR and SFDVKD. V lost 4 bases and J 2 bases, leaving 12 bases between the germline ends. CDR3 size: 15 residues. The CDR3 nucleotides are TGTGCCACCAGTGAAAATGAGAGGACCACAGATACGCAGTATTTT. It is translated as CATSENERTTDTQYF.

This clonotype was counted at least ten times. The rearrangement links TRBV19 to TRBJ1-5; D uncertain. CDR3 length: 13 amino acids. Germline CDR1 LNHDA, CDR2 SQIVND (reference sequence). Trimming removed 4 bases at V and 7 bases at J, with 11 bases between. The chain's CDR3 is CASSSPPRQPQHF. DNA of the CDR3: TGTGCCAGTAGTAGCCCTCCCCGGCAGCCCCAGCATTTT.

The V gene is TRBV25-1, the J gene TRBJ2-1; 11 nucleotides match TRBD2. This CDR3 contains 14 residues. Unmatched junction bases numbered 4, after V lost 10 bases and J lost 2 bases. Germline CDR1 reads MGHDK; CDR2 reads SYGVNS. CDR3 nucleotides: TGTGCCATGACTAGCGGGACCACCTACAATGAGCAGTTCTTC. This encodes CAMTSGTTYNEQFF.

CDR3 in DNA: TGTGCCAGCAGCTTACGGCTTACAGATACGCAGTATTTT. As protein: CASSLRLTDTQYF. This chain links TRBV7-2 with TRBJ2-3; no clear D gene. V was pared by 2 bases and J by 3 bases, with 6 bases between. The germline CDR1 and CDR2 sequences are SGHTA and FQGNSA. The CDR3 is made up of 13 amino acids. Together with reference TRBV7-2 and TRBJ2-3, the CDR3 gives the full variable domain: GAGVSQSPSNKVTEKGKDVELRCDPISGHTALYWYRQSLGQGLEFLIYFQGNSAPDKSGLPSDRFSAERTGGSVSTLTIQRTQQEDSAVYLCASSLRLTDTQYFGPGTRLTVL.

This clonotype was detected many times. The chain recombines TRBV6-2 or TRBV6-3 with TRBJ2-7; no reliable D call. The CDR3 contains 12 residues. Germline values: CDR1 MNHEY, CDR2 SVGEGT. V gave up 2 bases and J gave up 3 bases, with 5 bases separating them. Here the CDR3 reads CASSYGYYEQYF. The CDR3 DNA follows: TGTGCCAGCAGTTACGGATACTACGAGCAGTACTTC.

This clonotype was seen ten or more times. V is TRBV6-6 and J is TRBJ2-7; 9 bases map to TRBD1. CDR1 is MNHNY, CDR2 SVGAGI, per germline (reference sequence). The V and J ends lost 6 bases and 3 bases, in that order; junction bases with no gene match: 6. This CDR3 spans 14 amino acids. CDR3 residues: CASRSGTGYYEQYF. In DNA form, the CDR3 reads TGTGCCAGCAGGTCCGGGACAGGGTACTACGAGCAGTACTTC.

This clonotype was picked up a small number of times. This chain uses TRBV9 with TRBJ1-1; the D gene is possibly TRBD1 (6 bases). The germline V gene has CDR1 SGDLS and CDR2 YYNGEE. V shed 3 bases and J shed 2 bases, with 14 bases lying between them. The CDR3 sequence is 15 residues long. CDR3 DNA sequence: TGTGCCAGCAGCGCAAGGGGGGGCGGAAACACTGAAGCTTTCTTT. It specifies CASSARGGGNTEAFF.

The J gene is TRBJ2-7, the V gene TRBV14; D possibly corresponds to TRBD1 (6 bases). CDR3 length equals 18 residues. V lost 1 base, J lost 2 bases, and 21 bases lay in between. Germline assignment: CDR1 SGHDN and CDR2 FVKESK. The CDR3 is CASSQGTDEPFPPYEQYV. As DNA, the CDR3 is TGTGCCAGCAGCCAAGGGACAGACGAACCGTTTCCCCCCTACGAGCAGTACGTC.